The rows below give T cell receptor beta chains drawn from one sample of a study of T-cell reconstitution after alpha-beta-depleted transplantation in children. TCRdb recomputed calls from the PCR reads with MiXCR, one row per CDR3 protein. The sample includes fewer than 400,000 distinct CDR3 sequences, roughly 21% of them seen just once. Specimen: PBMCs, mostly from graft donor cells, collected 180 days after TCRalphabeta/CD19-depleted stem cell transplant. These receptors all come from a male patient younger than 18 who had a stem cell transplant for acute lymphoblastic leukemia, so the T cells may come from the graft donor. Both conserved end residues are part of each CDR3. Some rows have no size entry. The others give once, few or many, or a class for an expanded clone.

TRBJ2-3 | TRBV20-1 | - | CSALTRRTDTQYF
TRBJ1-4 | TRBV5-4 | few | CASSLYQRGEKLFF
TRBJ2-1 | TRBV12-3/TRBV12-4 | - | CASRLTSANEQFF
TRBJ2-5 | TRBV6-6 | few | CATKGQIQETQYF
TRBJ1-1 | TRBV7-3 | few | CASSLRSPPLNTEAFF
TRBJ2-1 | TRBV4-1 | few | CASSPSEGHHTEQFF
TRBJ2-1 | TRBV27 | few | CASSPYGQGYNNEQFF
TRBJ1-2 | TRBV20-1 | many | CSARLTGIYGYTF
TRBJ1-5 | TRBV7-4 | few | CASSGEDRGQGQPQHF
TRBJ2-5 | TRBV29-1 | - | CSVATGEETQYF
TRBJ1-2 | TRBV28 | - | CASSFSHGYTF
TRBJ2-5 | TRBV19 | - | CASSIGTGSVQETQYF
TRBJ2-1 | TRBV14 | - | CASSQVVAGGPSYNEQFF
TRBJ1-4 | TRBV9 | - | CASSRPGRGHEKLFF
TRBJ1-5 | TRBV11-2 | few | CASRVVQGKRNQPQHF
TRBJ2-2 | TRBV5-1 | few | CASSERNTGELFF
TRBJ1-6 | TRBV2 | few | CASRPSGTFNSPLHF
TRBJ2-6 | TRBV4-1 | - | CASSRSVHSGANVLTF
TRBJ2-7 | TRBV29-1 | few | CSVVPGQSTSYEQYF
TRBJ2-7 | TRBV24-1 | few | CATSDPGQGTPYEQYF
TRBJ1-1 | TRBV2 | - | CASSLYAYRGQDTKAFF
TRBJ2-7 | TRBV25-1 | - | CASSVGTYSYEQYF
TRBJ2-3 | TRBV12-3/TRBV12-4 | - | CASTPFRSTDTQYF
TRBJ2-5 | TRBV21-1 | - | CASSKRGLAEWGETQYF